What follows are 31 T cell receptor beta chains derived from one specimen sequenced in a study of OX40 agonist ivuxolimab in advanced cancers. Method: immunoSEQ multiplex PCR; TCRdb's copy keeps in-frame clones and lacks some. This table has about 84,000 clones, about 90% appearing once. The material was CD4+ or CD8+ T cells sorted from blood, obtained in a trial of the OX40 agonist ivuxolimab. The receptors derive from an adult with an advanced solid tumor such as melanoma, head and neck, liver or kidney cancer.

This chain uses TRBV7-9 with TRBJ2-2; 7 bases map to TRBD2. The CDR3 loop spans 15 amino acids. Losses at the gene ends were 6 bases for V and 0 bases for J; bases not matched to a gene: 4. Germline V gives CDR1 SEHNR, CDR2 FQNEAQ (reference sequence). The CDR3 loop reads CASSPGLPNTGELFF. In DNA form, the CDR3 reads TGTGCCAGCAGTCCGGGACTACCGAACACCGGGGAGCTGTTTTTT.

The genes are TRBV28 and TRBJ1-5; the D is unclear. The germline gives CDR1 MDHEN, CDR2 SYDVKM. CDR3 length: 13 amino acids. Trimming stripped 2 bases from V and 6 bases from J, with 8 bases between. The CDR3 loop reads CASSLNWGQPQHF. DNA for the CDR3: TGTGCCAGCAGTTTAAATTGGGGTCAGCCCCAGCATTTT. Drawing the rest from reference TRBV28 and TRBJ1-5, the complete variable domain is DVKVTQSSRYLVKRTGEKVFLECVQDMDHENMFWYRQDPGLGLRLIYFSYDVKMKEKGDIPEGYSVSREKKERFSLILESASTNQTSMYLCASSLNWGQPQHFGDGTRLSIL.

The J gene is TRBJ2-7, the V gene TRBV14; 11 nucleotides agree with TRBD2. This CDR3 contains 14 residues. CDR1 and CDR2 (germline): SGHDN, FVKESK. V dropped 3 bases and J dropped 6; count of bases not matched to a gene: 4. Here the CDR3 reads CASSQTLAGGEQYF. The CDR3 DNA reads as TGTGCCAGCAGCCAGACCCTAGCGGGAGGCGAGCAGTACTTC.

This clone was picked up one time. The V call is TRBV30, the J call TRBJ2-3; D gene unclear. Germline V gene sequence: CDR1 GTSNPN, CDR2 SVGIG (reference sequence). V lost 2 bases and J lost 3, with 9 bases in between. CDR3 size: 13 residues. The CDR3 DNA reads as TGTGCCTGGAGTCGCGCGGAAACAGATACGCAGTATTTT. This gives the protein CAWSRAETDTQYF. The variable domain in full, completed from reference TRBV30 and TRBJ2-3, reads SQTIHQWPATLVQPVGSPLSLECTVEGTSNPNLYWYRQAAGRGLQLLFYSVGIGQISSEVPQNLSASRPQDRQFILSSKKLLLSDSGFYLCAWSRAETDTQYFGPGTRLTVL.

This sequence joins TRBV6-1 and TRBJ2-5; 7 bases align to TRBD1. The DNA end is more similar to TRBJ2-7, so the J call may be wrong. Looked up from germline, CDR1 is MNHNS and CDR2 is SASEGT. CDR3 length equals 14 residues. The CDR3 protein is CASKPGQNSYEQYF. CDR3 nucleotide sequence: TGTGCCAGCAAGCCGGGACAGAACTCCTACGAGCAGTACTTC.

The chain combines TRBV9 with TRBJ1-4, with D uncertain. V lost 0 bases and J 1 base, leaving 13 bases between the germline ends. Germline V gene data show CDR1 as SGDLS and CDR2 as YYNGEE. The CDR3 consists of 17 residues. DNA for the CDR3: TGTGCCAGCAGCGTAGTTGATCCGGCAGGAACTAATGAAAAACTGTTTTTT. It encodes CASSVVDPAGTNEKLFF.

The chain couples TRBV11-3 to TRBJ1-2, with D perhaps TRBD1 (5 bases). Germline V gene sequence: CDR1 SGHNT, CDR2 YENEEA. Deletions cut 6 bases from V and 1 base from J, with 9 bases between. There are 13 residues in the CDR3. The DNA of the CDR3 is TGTGCCAGCAGTGGGACTTTTAACTATGGCTACACCTTC. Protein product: CASSGTFNYGYTF.

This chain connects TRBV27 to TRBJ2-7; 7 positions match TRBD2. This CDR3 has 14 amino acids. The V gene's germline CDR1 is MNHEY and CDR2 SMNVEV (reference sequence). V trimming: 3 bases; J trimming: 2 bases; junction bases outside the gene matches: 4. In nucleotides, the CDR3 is TGTGCCAGCAGTTTTAGGGAGGGAACCTACGAGCAGTACTTC. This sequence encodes CASSFREGTYEQYF.

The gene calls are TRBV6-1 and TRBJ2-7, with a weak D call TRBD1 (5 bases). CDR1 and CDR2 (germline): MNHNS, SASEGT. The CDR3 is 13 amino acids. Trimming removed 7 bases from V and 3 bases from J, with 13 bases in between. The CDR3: CASTIRADYEQYF. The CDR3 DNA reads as TGTGCCAGCACTATCAGGGCCGACTACGAGCAGTACTTC.

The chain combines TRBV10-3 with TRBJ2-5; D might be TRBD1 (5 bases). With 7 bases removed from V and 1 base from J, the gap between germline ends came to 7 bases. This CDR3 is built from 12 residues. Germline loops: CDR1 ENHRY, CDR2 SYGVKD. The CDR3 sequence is CAIKGLQETQYF. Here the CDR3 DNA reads TGTGCCATCAAGGGGCTCCAAGAGACCCAGTACTTC.

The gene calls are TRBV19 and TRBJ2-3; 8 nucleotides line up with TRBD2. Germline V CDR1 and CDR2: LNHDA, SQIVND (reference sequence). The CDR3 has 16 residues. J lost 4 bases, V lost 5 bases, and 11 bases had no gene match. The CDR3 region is CASSPEIAGRADTQYF. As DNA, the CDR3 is TGTGCCAGTAGTCCGGAAATAGCGGGGAGGGCAGATACGCAGTATTTT.

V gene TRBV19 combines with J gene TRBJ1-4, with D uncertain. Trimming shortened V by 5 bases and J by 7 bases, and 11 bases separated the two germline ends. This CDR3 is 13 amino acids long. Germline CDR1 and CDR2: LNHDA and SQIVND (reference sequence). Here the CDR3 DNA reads TGTGCCAGTAGTCCCTCGGCTGGTGAAAAACTGTTTTTT. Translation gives CASSPSAGEKLFF.

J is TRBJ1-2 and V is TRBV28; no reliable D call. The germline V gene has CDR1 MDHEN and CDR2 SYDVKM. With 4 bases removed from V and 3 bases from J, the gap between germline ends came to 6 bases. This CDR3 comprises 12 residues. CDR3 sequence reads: CASSSLYYGYTF. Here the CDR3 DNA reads TGTGCCAGCAGTTCACTATACTATGGCTACACCTTC.

CDR3 region: CASSPRGVGTNTEAFF. The CDR3 coding sequence is TGTGCCAGCAGTCCCCGAGGTGTAGGGACGAACACTGAAGCTTTCTTT. This chain joins TRBV7-6 and TRBJ1-1; D possibly corresponds to TRBD1 (5 bases). The CDR3 loop spans 16 amino acids. CDR1 is SGHVS and CDR2 is FNYEAQ in the germline V gene. V was trimmed by 6 bases and J by 1 base, leaving 18 bases between them. The whole variable domain, remainder taken from reference TRBV7-6 and TRBJ1-1, is GAGVSQSPRYKVTKRGQDVALRCDPISGHVSLYWYRQALGQGPEFLTYFNYEAQQDKSGLPNDRFSAERPEGSISTLTIQRTEQRDSAMYRCASSPRGVGTNTEAFFGQGTRLTVV.

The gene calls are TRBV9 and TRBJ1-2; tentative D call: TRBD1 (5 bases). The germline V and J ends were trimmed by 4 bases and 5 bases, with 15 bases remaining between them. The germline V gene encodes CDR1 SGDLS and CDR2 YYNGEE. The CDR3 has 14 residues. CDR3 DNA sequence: TGTGCCAGCAGCCCCGGGACGGGGGGTTATGGCTACACCTTC. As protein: CASSPGTGGYGYTF.

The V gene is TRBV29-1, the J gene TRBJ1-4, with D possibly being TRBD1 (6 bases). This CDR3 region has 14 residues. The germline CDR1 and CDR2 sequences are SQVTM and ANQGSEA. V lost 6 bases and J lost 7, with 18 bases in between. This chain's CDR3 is CSVALSGASEKLFF. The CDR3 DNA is TGCAGCGTCGCGCTCTCAGGGGCGAGTGAAAAACTGTTTTTT.

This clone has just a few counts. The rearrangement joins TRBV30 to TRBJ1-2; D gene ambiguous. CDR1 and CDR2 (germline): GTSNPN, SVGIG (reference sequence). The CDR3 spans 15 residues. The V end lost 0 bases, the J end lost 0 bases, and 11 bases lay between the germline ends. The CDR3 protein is CAWSVSEGANYGYTF. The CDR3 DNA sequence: TGTGCCTGGAGTGTATCAGAGGGAGCTAACTATGGCTACACCTTC.

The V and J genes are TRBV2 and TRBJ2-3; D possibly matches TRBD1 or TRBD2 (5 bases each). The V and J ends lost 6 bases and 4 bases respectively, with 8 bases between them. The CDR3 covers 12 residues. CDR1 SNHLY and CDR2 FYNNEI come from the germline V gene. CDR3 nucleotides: TGTGCCAGCAGAAAGGGACCAGATACGCAGTATTTT. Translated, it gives CASRKGPDTQYF.

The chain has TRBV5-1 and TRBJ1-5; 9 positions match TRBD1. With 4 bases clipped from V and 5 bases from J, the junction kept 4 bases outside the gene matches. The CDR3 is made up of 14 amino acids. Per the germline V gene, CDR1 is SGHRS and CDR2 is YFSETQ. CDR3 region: CASSPGTGHQPQHF. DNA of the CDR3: TGCGCCAGCAGCCCGGGGACAGGGCATCAGCCCCAGCATTTT. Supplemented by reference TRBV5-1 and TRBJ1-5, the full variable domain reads KAGVTQTPRYLIKTRGQQVTLSCSPISGHRSVSWYQQTPGQGLQFLFEYFSETQRNKGNFPGRFSGRQFSNSRSEMNVSTLELGDSALYLCASSPGTGHQPQHFGDGTRLSIL.

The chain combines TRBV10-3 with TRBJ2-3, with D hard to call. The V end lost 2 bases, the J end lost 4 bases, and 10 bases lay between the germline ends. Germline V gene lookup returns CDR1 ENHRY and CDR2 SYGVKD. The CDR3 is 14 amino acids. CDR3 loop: CAISEALLSDTQYF. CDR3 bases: TGTGCCATCAGTGAGGCACTGCTCTCAGATACGCAGTATTTT.

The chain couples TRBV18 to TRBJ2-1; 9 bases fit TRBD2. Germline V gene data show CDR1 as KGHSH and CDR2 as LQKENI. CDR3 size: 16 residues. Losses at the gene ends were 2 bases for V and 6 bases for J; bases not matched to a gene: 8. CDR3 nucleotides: TGTGCCAGCTCACCAAAGGAGGCGGGAGGGGGCAATGAGCAGTTCTTC. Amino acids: CASSPKEAGGGNEQFF. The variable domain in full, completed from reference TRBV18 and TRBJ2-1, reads NAGVMQNPRHLVRRRGQEARLRCSPMKGHSHVYWYRQLPEEGLKFMVYLQKENIIDESGMPKERFSAEFPKEGPSILRIQQVVRGDSAAYFCASSPKEAGGGNEQFFGPGTRLTVL.

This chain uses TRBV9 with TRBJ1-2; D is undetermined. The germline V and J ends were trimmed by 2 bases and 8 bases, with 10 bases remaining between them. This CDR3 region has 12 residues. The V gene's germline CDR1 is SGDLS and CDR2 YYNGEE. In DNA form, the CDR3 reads TGTGCCAGCAGCGTCGGTGAGCTGGGCTACACCTTC. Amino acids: CASSVGELGYTF.

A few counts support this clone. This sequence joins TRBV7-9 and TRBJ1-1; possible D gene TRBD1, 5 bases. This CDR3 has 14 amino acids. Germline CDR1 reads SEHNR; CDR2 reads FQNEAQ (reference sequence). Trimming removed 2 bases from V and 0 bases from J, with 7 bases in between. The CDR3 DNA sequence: TGTGCCAGCAGCTTAATGGGGGTGAACACTGAAGCTTTCTTT. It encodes CASSLMGVNTEAFF. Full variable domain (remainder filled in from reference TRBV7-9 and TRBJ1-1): DTGVSQNPRHKITKRGQNVTFRCDPISEHNRLYWYRQTLGQGPEFLTYFQNEAQLEKSRLLSDRFSAERPKGSFSTLEIQRTEQGDSAMYLCASSLMGVNTEAFFGQGTRLTVV.

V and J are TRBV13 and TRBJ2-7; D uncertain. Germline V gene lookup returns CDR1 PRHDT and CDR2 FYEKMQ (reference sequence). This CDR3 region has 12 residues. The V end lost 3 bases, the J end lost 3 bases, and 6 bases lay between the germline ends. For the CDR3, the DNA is TGTGCCAGCAGCTTGGGCTACTACGAGCAGTACTTC. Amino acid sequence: CASSLGYYEQYF.

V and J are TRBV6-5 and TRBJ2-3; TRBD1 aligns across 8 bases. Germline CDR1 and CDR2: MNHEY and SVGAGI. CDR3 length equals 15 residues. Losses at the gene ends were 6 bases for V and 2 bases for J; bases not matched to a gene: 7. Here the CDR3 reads CASSPTGEATDTQYF. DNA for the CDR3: TGTGCCAGCAGCCCGACAGGGGAGGCCACAGATACGCAGTATTTT.

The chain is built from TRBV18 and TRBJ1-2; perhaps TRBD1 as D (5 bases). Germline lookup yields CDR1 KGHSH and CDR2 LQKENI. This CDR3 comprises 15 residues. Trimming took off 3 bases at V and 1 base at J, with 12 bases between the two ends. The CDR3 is CASSPNRDGNYGYTF. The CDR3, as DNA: TGTGCCAGCTCACCGAACCGGGACGGTAACTATGGCTACACCTTC.

The CDR3 DNA reads as TGTGCCAGCACCATGACAGGCAACACACCAGATACGCAGTATTTT. Encoded protein: CASTMTGNTPDTQYF. The V call is TRBV6-5, the J call TRBJ2-3; TRBD1 is a possible D gene (6 bases). Germline CDR1 MNHEY, CDR2 SVGAGI. The CDR3 runs to 15 residues. Trimming removed 7 bases at V and 4 bases at J, with 18 bases between.

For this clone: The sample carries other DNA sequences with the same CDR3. CDR3 nucleotide sequence: TGTGCCAGCAGTGAAGCCGGGACAGGGGAAGAGACCCAGTACTTC. Protein: CASSEAGTGEETQYF. The J gene is TRBJ2-5, the V gene TRBV6-1, with 10 bases aligning to TRBD1. Germline V gene data show CDR1 as MNHNS and CDR2 as SASEGT. V lost 0 bases to trimming and J lost 3 bases; unmatched junction nucleotides: 1. The CDR3 spans 15 residues.

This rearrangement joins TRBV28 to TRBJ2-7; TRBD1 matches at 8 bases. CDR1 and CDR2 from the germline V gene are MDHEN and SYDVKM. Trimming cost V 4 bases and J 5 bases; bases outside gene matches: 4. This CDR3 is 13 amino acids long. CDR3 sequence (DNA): TGTGCCAGCAGTTCGGGACAGGACCACGAGCAGTACTTC. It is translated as CASSSGQDHEQYF.

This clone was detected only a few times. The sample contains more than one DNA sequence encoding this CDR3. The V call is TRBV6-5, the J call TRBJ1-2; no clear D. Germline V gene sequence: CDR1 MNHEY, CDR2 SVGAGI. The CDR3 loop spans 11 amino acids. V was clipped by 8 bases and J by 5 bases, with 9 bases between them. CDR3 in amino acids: CASRGLYGYTF. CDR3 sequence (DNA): TGTGCCAGCCGGGGATTATATGGCTACACCTTC.

CDR3 nucleotides: TGCGCCAGCAGCCCCCGGCCCATGTCAGGTGAAAAACTGTTTTTT. Its protein product is CASSPRPMSGEKLFF. This chain connects TRBV5-1 to TRBJ1-4; D is ambiguous. V was cut by 4 bases and J by 7 bases, with 17 bases left in between. The CDR3 loop spans 15 amino acids. Germline V CDR1 and CDR2: SGHRS, YFSETQ.